The 9 T cell receptor beta chains below all came from one sample that was sequenced in a study of Tregs in tolerant kidney transplant recipients. Clones were sequenced by immunoSEQ multiplex PCR, and TCRdb holds only the in-frame ones, with some missing. The sample is made up of tens of thousands of clones, and the top ten hold around 14% of it. Sequences were derived from CD8+ T cells from blood, sampled before the transplant. The receptor set was obtained from a human donor who received a combined kidney and bone marrow transplant.

Concerning this clone itself: With the read ending 3 residues before the CDR3 end, the germline J gene is used to fill in that end. V and J are TRBV7-9 and TRBJ2-1, with no clear D. The V gene's germline CDR1 is SEHNR and CDR2 FQNEAQ (reference sequence). This CDR3 region has 15 residues. V gave up 5 bases and J gave up 0 bases, with 11 bases separating them. The CDR3: CASSPSASSYNEQFF. The sequenced part of the CDR3 DNA is TGTGCCAGCAGCCCAAGCGCGAGCTCCTACAATGAG. Full variable domain (rest looked up from reference TRBV7-9 and TRBJ2-1): DTGVSQNPRHKITKRGQNVTFRCDPISEHNRLYWYRQTLGQGPEFLTYFQNEAQLEKSRLLSDRFSAERPKGSFSTLEIQRTEQGDSAMYLCASSPSASSYNEQFFGPGTRLTVL.

This clone is identified as medium-sized (0.01 to 0.1%) from frequency. CDR3 protein: CASSDFIGFRTEAFF. Incomplete CDR3 DNA: TGTGCCAGCAGTGATTTTATCGGGTTTCGCACTGAA. The J gene is TRBJ1-1, the V gene TRBV2, with no clear D. Read sequence stops 3 residues before the CDR3 end, and the germline J gene provides the missing end. The CDR3 has 15 residues. V was trimmed by 3 bases and J by 4 bases, leaving 15 bases between them. CDR1 is SNHLY, CDR2 FYNNEI, per germline. Combining the CDR3 with reference TRBV2 and TRBJ1-1 gives the whole variable domain EPEVTQTPSHQVTQMGQEVILRCVPISNHLYFYWYRQILGQKVEFLVSFYNNEISEKSEIFDDQFSVERPDGSNFTLKIRSTKLEDSAMYFCASSDFIGFRTEAFFGQGTRLTVV.

As to this clone: The CDR3 end lies 3 residues beyond the end of the read and is filled in from the germline J gene. The J gene is TRBJ2-7, the V gene TRBV13, with 8 positions matching TRBD2. From germline, CDR1 is PRHDT and CDR2 FYEKMQ (reference sequence). The CDR3 has 15 residues. V dropped 4 bases and J dropped 3; count of bases not matched to a gene: 8. The DNA read from the CDR3 is TGTGCCAGCAGCTATAAGCGGGAGTCGGTCTACGAG. It codes for CASSYKRESVYE. From start to end, the CDR3 is CASSYKRESVYEQYF.

CDR3 loop: CASSGGPSYEQYF. The part of the CDR3 DNA that was read is TGTGCCAGCAGTGGGGGCCCCTCCTACGAG. The chain uses TRBV6-1 and TRBJ2-7, with D perhaps TRBD1 (5 bases). Coverage ceases 3 residues before the CDR3 finishes, and the germline J gene fills in the end. CDR3 length equals 13 residues. Germline CDR1 reads MNHNS; CDR2 reads SASEGT. V was shortened by 4 bases and J by 0 bases, with 7 bases between the two germline ends.

Details on this clone: Read coverage stops 3 residues before the CDR3 terminus; the germline J gene supplies the remainder. This chain uses TRBV20-1 with TRBJ2-1; 7 bases are a match to TRBD2. Germline-derived CDR1 and CDR2 are DFQATT and SNEGSKA (reference sequence). V lost 5 bases and J lost 0; bases outside the gene matches: 4. CDR3 length equals 14 residues. CDR3 sequence reads: CSAARGVSYNEQFF. CDR3 bases read: TGCAGTGCTGCTCGGGGGGTCTCCTACAATGAG.

With respect to this clone: From the germline J gene comes the end of the CDR3, since the read stops 3 residues before it. The rearrangement links TRBV7-3 to TRBJ2-7, with 8 bases that match TRBD2. Germline values: CDR1 SGHTA, CDR2 FQGTGA. The CDR3 has 13 residues. The V segment lost 2 bases and the J segment 6 bases; nucleotides outside the gene matches: 3. CDR3 amino acids: CASSLDAGGEQYF. The sequenced part of the CDR3 DNA is TGTGCCAGCAGCTTAGACGCGGGGGGCGAG. Complete variable domain (other parts from reference TRBV7-3 and TRBJ2-7): GAGVSQTPSNKVTEKGKYVELRCDPISGHTALYWYRQSLGQGPEFLIYFQGTGAADDSGLPNDRFFAVRPEGSVSTLKIQRTERGDSAVYLCASSLDAGGEQYFGPGTRLTVT.

In regard to this clone: Read coverage stops 3 residues before the CDR3 terminus; the germline J gene supplies the remainder. V gene TRBV20-1 combines with J gene TRBJ2-7; 11 bases are a match to TRBD2. V dropped 3 bases and J dropped 6; count of bases not matched to a gene: 7. CDR1 DFQATT and CDR2 SNEGSKA come from the germline V gene (reference sequence). CDR3 length equals 14 residues. CDR3 bases read: TGCAGTGCTAGGGTTCTAGCGGGAGGAGTCGAG. This codes for CSARVLAGGVE. The whole CDR3 sequence is CSARVLAGGVEQYF.

Note on this clone: From the germline J gene comes the end of the CDR3, since the read stops 3 residues before it. V and J are TRBV5-6 and TRBJ2-1, with D tentatively TRBD2 (6 bases). Per germline, CDR1 SGHDT and CDR2 YYEEEE. The CDR3 contains 14 residues. V was trimmed by 5 bases and J by 2 bases, leaving 11 bases between them. CDR3 region: CASSYSGTYNEQFF. CDR3 bases read: TGTGCCAGCAGTTATAGCGGAACCTACAATGAG.

As regards this clone: The CDR3 is cut off 3 residues early in the read; its end comes from the germline J gene. J is TRBJ2-5 and V is TRBV7-7; D is possibly TRBD2 (6 bases). Trimming cost V 1 base and J 3 bases, with 9 bases left between them. The length of the CDR3 is 14 residues. The V gene's germline CDR1 is SSHAT and CDR2 FNYEAQ (reference sequence). CDR3 protein: CASSLVAAEETQYF. Incomplete CDR3 DNA: TGTGCCAGCAGCTTAGTAGCGGCTGAAGAGACC.